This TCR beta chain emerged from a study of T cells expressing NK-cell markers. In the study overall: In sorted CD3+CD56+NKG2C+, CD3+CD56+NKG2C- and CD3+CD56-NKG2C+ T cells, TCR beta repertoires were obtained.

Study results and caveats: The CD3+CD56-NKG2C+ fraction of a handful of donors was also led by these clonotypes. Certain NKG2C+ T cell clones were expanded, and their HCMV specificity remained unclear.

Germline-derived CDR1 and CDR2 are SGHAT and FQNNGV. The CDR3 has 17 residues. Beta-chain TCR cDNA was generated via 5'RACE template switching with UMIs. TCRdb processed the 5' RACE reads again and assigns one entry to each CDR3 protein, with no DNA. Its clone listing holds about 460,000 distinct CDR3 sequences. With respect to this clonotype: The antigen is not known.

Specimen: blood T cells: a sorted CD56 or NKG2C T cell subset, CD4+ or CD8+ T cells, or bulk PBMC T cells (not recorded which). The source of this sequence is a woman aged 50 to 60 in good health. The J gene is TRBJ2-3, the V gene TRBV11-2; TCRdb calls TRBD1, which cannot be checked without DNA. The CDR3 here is CASSLAPGQGLGGTQYF.